Sequencing of this T cell receptor beta chain was carried out in a study of shared clonotypes between healthy human individuals. Data came from immunoSEQ multiplex PCR; TCRdb stores just in-frame clones and leaves some out. In the table there are 780,000 or so clones, roughly 72% of which are singletons. The CDR3 consists of 16 residues. Germline CDR1 and CDR2: SGHNT and YENEEA. After removal of 5 bases from V and 2 bases from J, the junction contained 3 bases not matched to a gene. This chain uses TRBV11-3 with TRBJ2-5, with 15 bases aligning to TRBD2. The clonotype comes from a woman between 25 and 40 years old in good health. Sequencing was performed on memory CD4+ T cells sorted from blood. The subset here: CD45RA-negative fraction. In DNA form, the CDR3 reads TGTGCCAGCAGCCCCGGACTAGCGGGAGGGCAAGAGACCCAGTACTTC. This sequence encodes CASSPGLAGGQETQYF.